Listed below are T cell receptor beta chains from one sample, sequenced in a study of vaccination effects on CD4 cells after COVID-19. The data were produced by immunoSEQ multiplex PCR, yet TCRdb's version contains in-frame clones alone and is incomplete. This sample yields approximately 33,000 clones, of which around 69% are seen a single time; about 18% belongs to the top ten. No cognate antigen is known for these TCRs. The source material was CD4+ T cells from PBMCs cultured with HCoV-NL63 spike peptides, sampled before COVID-19 vaccination. Receptors were obtained from a human donor who had a prior SARS-CoV-2 infection. Both conserved end residues are part of each CDR3. D genes are given only for firm matches. Clone size, where shown, is once, few, many, or a class for clones that have expanded.

DNA,CDR3,size,D,V,J
TGTGCCAGCAGTGAACTAGGGACAGGGCCTCCGGAGACCCAGTACTTC,CASSELGTGPPETQYF,few,TRBD1,TRBV25-1,TRBJ2-5
TGTGCCAGCAGTGCAGAGCAGGGGTTCCTAGGGACTGAAGCTTTCTTT,CASSAEQGFLGTEAFF,NA,NA,TRBV2,TRBJ1-1
TGTGCCAGCAGCCACAGGGCGCGCTATGGCTACACCTTC,CASSHRARYGYTF,few,NA,TRBV12-3/TRBV12-4,TRBJ1-2
TGTGCCAGCAGCCGAAACAGGGACCGCACAGCTTTCTTT,CASSRNRDRTAFF,NA,NA,TRBV7-9,TRBJ1-1
TGTGCCACCAGTGATCGTGGGTCGGGTAATGAAAAACTGTTTTTT,CATSDRGSGNEKLFF,NA,NA,TRBV24-1,TRBJ1-4
TGTGCCAGCAGCGTTCAGGGTAACACCGGGGAGCTGTTTTTT,CASSVQGNTGELFF,NA,NA,TRBV9,TRBJ2-2
TGTGCCAGCAATTTCCCGGGGGCCACTGAAGCTTTCTTT,CASNFPGATEAFF,few,NA,TRBV6-6,TRBJ1-1
TGTGCCAGCAGTTACGGACTTTTTTCCGGACAGCAAGAGACCCAGTACTTC,CASSYGLFSGQQETQYF,NA,NA,TRBV6-2/TRBV6-3,TRBJ2-5
TGTGCCAGCGGACCAGGGGGTGGTAATTCACCCCTCCACTTT,CASGPGGGNSPLHF,NA,TRBD1,TRBV25-1,TRBJ1-6
TGCGCCAGCAGCCAAGAGAGGTCTAGCGCCGGTGCAGATACGCAGTATTTT,CASSQERSSAGADTQYF,NA,NA,TRBV4-1,TRBJ2-3
TGTGCCATCAGTGGGGACAGCGATCAGCCCCAGCATTTT,CAISGDSDQPQHF,few,TRBD1,TRBV10-3,TRBJ1-5
TGTGCCAGCAGTCGCACTCCCACAGGGGACTTTGAAGCTTTCTTT,CASSRTPTGDFEAFF,NA,TRBD1,TRBV6-2/TRBV6-3,TRBJ1-1
TGTGCCAGCAGTCAGGGGGCCGGCACCATATATTTT,CASSQGAGTIYF,NA,TRBD1,TRBV6-5,TRBJ1-3
TGCGCCAGCAGCTTAGGACTGCGTGGAGACACTGAAGCTTTCTTT,CASSLGLRGDTEAFF,NA,NA,TRBV5-1,TRBJ1-1
TGTGCCAGCTCACCACCGTCGGGGTACGAGCAGTACTTC,CASSPPSGYEQYF,few,NA,TRBV18,TRBJ2-7
TGTGCCAGCTCACCCTACCTAGGGGGGGGCTACAATGAGCAGTTCTTC,CASSPYLGGGYNEQFF,few,NA,TRBV18,TRBJ2-1
TGTGCCAGCAGCCAAGAAGCAACAGGCGTAGCCAAAAACATTCAGTACTTC,CASSQEATGVAKNIQYF,NA,NA,TRBV4-2,TRBJ2-4
TGTGCCAGCAGGATGACAGGGGGCGCAGGCGGAAACACCATATATTTT,CASRMTGGAGGNTIYF,NA,TRBD1,TRBV28,TRBJ1-3
TGTGCCATCAGTGAGGGGAACCCTAACTATGGCTACACCTTC,CAISEGNPNYGYTF,once,NA,TRBV10-3,TRBJ1-2
TGTGCCTGGAGGATACTAGACAGGGGGCGGGCTGAAGCTTTCTTT,CAWRILDRGRAEAFF,few,TRBD1,TRBV30,TRBJ1-1
TGTGCCAGCAGTGAACAGGTTTCCACTGAAGCTTTCTTT,CASSEQVSTEAFF,few,NA,TRBV2,TRBJ1-1
TGCGCCAGCAGCTTGCAGGACTCGAACACTGAAGCTTTCTTT,CASSLQDSNTEAFF,few,NA,TRBV5-1,TRBJ1-1
TGTGCCAGCAGCGACCGGCAGCTTGGCTACACCTTC,CASSDRQLGYTF,NA,NA,TRBV9,TRBJ1-2
TGTGCCAGCAGCCCCCTAGCCAAAAACATTCAGTACTTC,CASSPLAKNIQYF,NA,NA,TRBV7-8,TRBJ2-4
TGTGCCAGCAGCAGAGGACCAACTAACTATGGCTACACCTTC,CASSRGPTNYGYTF,NA,NA,TRBV7-3,TRBJ1-2
TGTGCCAGCGGTGGGACCAAGTCATTACCCCTCCACTTT,CASGGTKSLPLHF,once,NA,TRBV27,TRBJ1-6
TGTGCCAGCAGCTTACTGTGGGACAATGAGCAGTTCTTC,CASSLLWDNEQFF,NA,NA,TRBV5-4,TRBJ2-1